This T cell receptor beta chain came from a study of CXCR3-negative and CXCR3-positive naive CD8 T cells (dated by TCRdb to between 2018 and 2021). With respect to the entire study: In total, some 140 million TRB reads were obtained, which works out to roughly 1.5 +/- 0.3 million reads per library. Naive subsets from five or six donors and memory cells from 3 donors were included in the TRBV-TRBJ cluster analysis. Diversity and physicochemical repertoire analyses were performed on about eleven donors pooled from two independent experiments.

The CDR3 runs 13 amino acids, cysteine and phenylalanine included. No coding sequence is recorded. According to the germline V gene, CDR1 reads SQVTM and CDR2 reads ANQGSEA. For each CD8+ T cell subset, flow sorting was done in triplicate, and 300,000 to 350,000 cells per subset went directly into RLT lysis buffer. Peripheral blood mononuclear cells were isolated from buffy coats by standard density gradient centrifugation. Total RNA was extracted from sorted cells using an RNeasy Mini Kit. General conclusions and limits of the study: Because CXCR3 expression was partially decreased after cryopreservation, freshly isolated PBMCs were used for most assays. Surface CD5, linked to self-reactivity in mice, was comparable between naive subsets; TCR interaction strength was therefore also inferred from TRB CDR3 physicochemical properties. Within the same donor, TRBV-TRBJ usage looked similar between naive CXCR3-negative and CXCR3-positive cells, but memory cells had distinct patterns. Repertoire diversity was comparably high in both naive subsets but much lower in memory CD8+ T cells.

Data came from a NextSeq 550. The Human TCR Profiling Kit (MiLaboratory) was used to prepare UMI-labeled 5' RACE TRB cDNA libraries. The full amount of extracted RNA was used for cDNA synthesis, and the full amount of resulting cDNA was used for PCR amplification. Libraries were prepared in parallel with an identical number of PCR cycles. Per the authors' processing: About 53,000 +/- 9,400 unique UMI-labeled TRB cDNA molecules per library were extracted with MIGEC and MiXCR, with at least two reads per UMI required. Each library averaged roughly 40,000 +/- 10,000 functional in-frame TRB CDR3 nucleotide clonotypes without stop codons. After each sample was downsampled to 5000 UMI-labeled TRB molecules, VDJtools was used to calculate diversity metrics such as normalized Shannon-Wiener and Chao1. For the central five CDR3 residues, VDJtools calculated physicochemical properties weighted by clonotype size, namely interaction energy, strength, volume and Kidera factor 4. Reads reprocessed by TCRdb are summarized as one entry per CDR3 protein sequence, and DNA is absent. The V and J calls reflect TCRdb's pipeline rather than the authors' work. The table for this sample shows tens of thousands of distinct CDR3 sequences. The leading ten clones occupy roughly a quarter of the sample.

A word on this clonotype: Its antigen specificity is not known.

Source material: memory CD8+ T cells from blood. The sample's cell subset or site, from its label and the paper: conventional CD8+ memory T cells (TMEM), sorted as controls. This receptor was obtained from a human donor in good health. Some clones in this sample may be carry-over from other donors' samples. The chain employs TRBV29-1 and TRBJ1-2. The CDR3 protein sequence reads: CSVLPTEFYGYTF. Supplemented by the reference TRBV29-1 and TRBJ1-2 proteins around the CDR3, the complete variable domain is SAVISQKPSRDICQRGTSLTIQCQVDSQVTMMFWYRQQPGQSLTLIATANQGSEATYESGFVIDKFPISRPNLTFSTLTVSNMSPEDSSIYLCSVLPTEFYGYTFGSGTRLTVV.